This TCR beta chain was observed in a study of blood T cell repertoires in COVID-19. For the study at large: The cDNA or gDNA used as material had been derived from T cells, B-cell-depleted T cells, or PBMCs.

Source study methods: For nucleated cells, counts were estimated from reference gene primer amplification. Using immunoSEQ multiplex PCR, the repertoire was profiled, and TCRdb retains in-frame clones only, with some absent. The DNA gave D and trimming, while V, J and clone size come from that table. The table lists over 85,000 clones, about 91% of them singletons. In germline, CDR1 is LNHDA, CDR2 SQIVND (reference sequence). The V end lost 3 bases, the J end lost 0 bases, and 16 bases lay between the germline ends. This CDR3 contains 17 residues. Sequencing was done on a sample of peripheral blood. The clonotype originates from a man between 18 and 29 years old with acute or convalescent COVID-19. The chain carries TRBV19 and TRBJ2-3, with D possibly TRBD1 on 5 matching bases. The CDR3 DNA sequence: TGTGCCAGTAGTATTCTGGGGCAGGCAGCTAGCACAGATACGCAGTATTTT. Translated: CASSILGQAASTDTQYF.